This T cell receptor (beta chain) was identified in a study of CD8 T cells in ankylosing spondylitis (dated by TCRdb to the late 2010s). In terms of the full investigation: T cell receptor beta repertoires were profiled in healthy donors and ankylosing spondylitis patients so that disease-linked TCR variants could be found. The full study cohort was made up of over 20 ankylosing spondylitis patients and 108 healthy donors. Peripheral blood samples were taken, and synovial fluid was additionally collected from ankylosing spondylitis patients. Points the paper makes about the study in general: Some of the motif variants had been reported before in the synovial fluid and blood of reactive arthritis patients, a finding that suggests common disease-initiation mechanisms. A TCR beta motif made up of several highly homologous amino acid variants appeared to be characteristic of blood from ankylosing spondylitis patients. Significant enrichment of the disease-linked clones was reported in matched synovial fluid samples from ankylosing spondylitis patients. In peripheral blood, the disease-linked clones were found at relatively low frequencies and had a CD8+ phenotype.

Ends trimmed: V by 5 bases, J by 2 bases; bases unmatched to a gene: 1. From the cysteine through the phenylalanine, the CDR3 covers 13 amino acids. Just CDR3 DNA is preserved here, 39 bases in frame from base 1. Per the germline V gene, ENHRY is the CDR1 and SYGVKD is the CDR2. Sequencing relied on an Illumina HiSeq 2500. Quantitative 5'-RACE with molecular barcodes was the method used to prepare the TCR beta libraries. The source study handled its data this way. A new computational method based on a probabilistic model of VDJ rearrangement was used to identify disease-linked TCR variants. TCRdb handled the public reads itself, with Q25 trimming in fastp and clone calling in MiXCR, and kept productive beta chains. Identical CDR3 proteins give one entry, which carries the most common genes and DNA. The V and J calls and clone size are TCRdb's, not the authors'. For this sample the table gives 180,000 or so distinct CDR3 sequences, of which approximately 10% were detected only once. Around 29% of the sample goes to the ten largest clones.

The sample holds many counts of this clonotype. Its antigen target is currently unknown. No much larger clone exists at a distance of one base, and base qualities are not known. The V and J genes are TRBV10-3 and TRBJ2-5; 8 of the junction bases match TRBD1. The sequenced material came from blood, either unsorted or a sorted T cell fraction (not recorded which). The TCR originated in a male donor with ankylosing spondylitis or in good health (not recorded which). The nucleotide sequence reads as follows: TGTGCCATCAGTCGGACAGGGCAAGAGACCCAGTACTTC. Protein translation: CAISRTGQETQYF.